The present T cell receptor beta chain was sequenced within a study of cytomegalovirus exposure and HLA in healthy donors. The CDR3 has 15 amino acids. The V end was cut by 1 base, the J end by 4 bases, with 15 bases between. CDR1 and CDR2 (germline): SGHNT, YYREEE (reference sequence). Clones were read by immunoSEQ multiplex PCR, and TCRdb kept only the in-frame ones, dropping some. The table lists approximately 280,000 clones, 85% to 90% of them singletons, with approximately 0.88% in the top ten. The TCR originated in a woman younger than 35 in good health and CMV-seronegative. J is TRBJ2-7 and V is TRBV5-4; possible D gene TRBD2, 6 bases. The sequenced sample consisted of PBMCs. CDR3 sequence: CASSLSKEGRYEQYF. CDR3 nucleotide sequence: TGTGCCAGCAGCTTGTCGAAGGAGGGCCGGTACGAGCAGTACTTC.